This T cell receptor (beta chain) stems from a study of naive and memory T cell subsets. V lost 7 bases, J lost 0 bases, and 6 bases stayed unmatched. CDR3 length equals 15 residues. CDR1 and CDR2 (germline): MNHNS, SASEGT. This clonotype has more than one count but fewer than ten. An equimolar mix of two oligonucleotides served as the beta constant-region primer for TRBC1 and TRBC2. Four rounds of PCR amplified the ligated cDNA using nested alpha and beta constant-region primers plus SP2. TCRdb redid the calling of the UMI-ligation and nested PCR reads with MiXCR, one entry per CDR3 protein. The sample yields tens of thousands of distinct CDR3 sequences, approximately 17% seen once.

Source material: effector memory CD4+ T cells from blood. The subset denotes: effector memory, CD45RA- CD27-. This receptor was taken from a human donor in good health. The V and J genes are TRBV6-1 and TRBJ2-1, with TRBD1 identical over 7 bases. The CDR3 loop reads CASTRDSRSYNEQFF. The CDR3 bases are TGTGCCAGCACCCGGGACAGCCGCTCCTACAATGAGCAGTTCTTC.